This TCR beta chain comes out of a study of tumor-infiltrating lymphocytes in oesophageal squamous cell carcinoma. Of note for this clonotype: The CDR3 ends on some other residue instead of the conserved phenylalanine or tryptophan, so this is likely a read error. It is unclear where the CDR3 begins or ends on the DNA, so no DNA is shown, and the CDR3 is as TCRdb lists it.

Germline lookup yields CDR1 MDHEN and CDR2 SYDVKM. Termini included, the CDR3 measures 18 amino acids. TCRdb passed the PCR reads through MiXCR, listing each CDR3 protein once. The sample has approximately 11,000 distinct CDR3 sequences; approximately 52% are singletons. The chain couples TRBV28 to TRBJ2-3; the table's TRBD2 call for D was not verified on the DNA. Sequencing was carried out using esophageal tumor tissue. The sequence was obtained from a female donor with esophageal squamous cell carcinoma. The CDR3 region is CASSLPSEGGYNEQFFGP.